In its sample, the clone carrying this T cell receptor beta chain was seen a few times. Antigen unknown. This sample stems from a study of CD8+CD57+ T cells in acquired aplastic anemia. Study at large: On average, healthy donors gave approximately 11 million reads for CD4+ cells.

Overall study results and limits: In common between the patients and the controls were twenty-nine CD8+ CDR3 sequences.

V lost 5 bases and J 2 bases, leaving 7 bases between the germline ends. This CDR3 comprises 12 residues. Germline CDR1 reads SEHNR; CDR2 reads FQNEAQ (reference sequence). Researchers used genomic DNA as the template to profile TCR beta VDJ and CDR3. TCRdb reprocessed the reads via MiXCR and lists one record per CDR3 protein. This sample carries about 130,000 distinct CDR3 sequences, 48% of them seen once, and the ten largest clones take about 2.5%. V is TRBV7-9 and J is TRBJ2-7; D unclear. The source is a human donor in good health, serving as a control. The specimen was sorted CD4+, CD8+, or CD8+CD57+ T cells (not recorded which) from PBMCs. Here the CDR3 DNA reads TGTGCCAGCAGCCAGGACCCCTACGAGCAGTACTTC. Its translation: CASSQDPYEQYF.